The 14 T cell receptor beta chains given below trace back to one sample, sequenced in a study of T cells in localized non-small cell lung cancer (TCRdb year 2020). The library was prepared using the immunoSEQ multiplex PCR assay. TCRdb stores this immuneACCESS table with in-frame sequences only. Part of the clones is absent; in the studies checked, under half of the shortfall reflects unresolved V genes, and no reason is known for the rest. This sample gives over 15,000 clones in total; about 83% of them show up just once. The leading ten clones occupy over 25% of the sample. Sequenced material: peripheral blood, taken before any cancer treatment. The receptors come from a female donor at least 60 years old with stage I lung adenocarcinoma.

The chain employs TRBV18 and TRBJ1-3; the match to TRBD1 covers 7 bases. This CDR3 is 15 amino acids long. CDR1 and CDR2 from the germline V gene are KGHSH and LQKENI. Trimming cost V 5 bases and J 0 bases; bases outside gene matches: 4. Here the CDR3 DNA reads TGTGCCAGCTCAAGGCAGGGGGGCTCTGGAAACACCATATATTTT. Protein product: CASSRQGGSGNTIYF.

J is TRBJ2-1 and V is TRBV4-3, with D unresolved. V lost 0 bases and J 7 bases, leaving 7 bases between the germline ends. Looked up from germline, CDR1 is LGHNA and CDR2 is YSLEER. CDR3 size: 13 residues. The CDR3 loop reads CASSQEWRNEQFF. The CDR3 DNA reads TGCGCCAGCAGCCAAGAGTGGCGGAATGAGCAGTTCTTC.

The chain employs TRBV9 and TRBJ2-3, with TRBD2 matching over 7 bases. Germline trimming cut 0 bases from V and 3 bases from J; bases unmatched to any gene: 4. The CDR3 runs 15 residues. Per the germline V gene, CDR1 is SGDLS and CDR2 is YYNGEE. CDR3 DNA sequence: TGTGCCAGCAGCGTAGAAAGCGGGGTAACAGATACGCAGTATTTT. Its translation: CASSVESGVTDTQYF.

This rearrangement joins TRBV12-5 to TRBJ2-3, with 8 positions matching TRBD2. Germline V CDR1 and CDR2: LGHNT, FRNRAP. The ends lost 3 bases at V and 2 bases at J; junction bases unmatched: 4. The CDR3 spans 15 residues. CDR3 protein: CASGFGRGATDTQYF. CDR3 in DNA: TGTGCTAGTGGTTTCGGGCGGGGGGCCACAGATACGCAGTATTTT.

V gene TRBV7-2 combines with J gene TRBJ1-2; possibly TRBD1 for D (5 bases). Deletions cut 1 base from V and 14 bases from J, with 14 bases between. This CDR3 contains 12 residues. Germline values: CDR1 SGHTA, CDR2 FQGNSA. DNA for the CDR3: TGTGCCAGCAGCTTAGGAGGTGCAAGGGGTACCTTC. Its translation is CASSLGGARGTF.

This chain connects TRBV7-3 to TRBJ1-1; TRBD1 agrees at 7 bases. The CDR3 contains 11 residues. Germline lookup yields CDR1 SGHTA and CDR2 FQGTGA. With V trimmed by 9 bases and J by 5 bases, 3 bases remained unmatched. The DNA of the CDR3 is TGTGCCAGGACAGGGAGGACTGAAGCTTTCTTT. Encoded protein: CARTGRTEAFF.

The rearrangement joins TRBV29-1 to TRBJ1-1; D call uncertain. In germline, CDR1 is SQVTM, CDR2 ANQGSEA. This CDR3 region has 13 residues. Trimming shortened V by 1 base and J by 0 bases, and 6 bases separated the two germline ends. CDR3 sequence: CSVEGGLNTEAFF. The DNA for the CDR3 is TGCAGCGTTGAAGGGGGTCTGAACACTGAAGCTTTCTTT.

The V call is TRBV11-3, the J call TRBJ2-1; D may be TRBD1 (6 bases). V shed 4 bases and J shed 9 bases, with 7 bases lying between them. Looked up from germline, CDR1 is SGHNT and CDR2 is YENEEA. The CDR3 has 11 residues. The CDR3 DNA sequence: TGTGCCAGCAGCTCGACAGGTGAGCAGTTCTTC. Translating it yields CASSSTGEQFF.

V is TRBV5-1 and J is TRBJ2-2, with D perhaps TRBD1 (7 bases). Germline lookup yields CDR1 SGHRS and CDR2 YFSETQ. The CDR3 covers 15 residues. V lost 4 bases and J lost 5, with 15 bases in between. The CDR3 coding sequence is TGCGCCAGCAGCCCCAGACAGGGAGGTACCGGGGAGCTGTTTTTT. Protein product: CASSPRQGGTGELFF.

This clone showed up just a few times. The genes are TRBV6-5 and TRBJ1-3; possible D gene TRBD1, 6 bases. The CDR3 consists of 16 residues. The V end lost 1 base, the J end lost 0 bases, and 10 bases lay between the germline ends. Germline-derived CDR1 and CDR2 are MNHEY and SVGAGI. CDR3: CASSYLQGYSGNTIYF. The CDR3 coding sequence is TGTGCCAGCAGTTACTTGCAGGGGTACTCTGGAAACACCATATATTTT.

The chain employs TRBV6-4 and TRBJ2-1; D is possibly TRBD1 (5 bases). There are 13 residues in the CDR3. Germline V CDR1 and CDR2: MRHNA, SNTAGT. Trimming removed 1 base from V and 7 bases from J, with 8 bases in between. The chain's CDR3 is CASSDFRGNEQFF. CDR3 DNA sequence: TGTGCCAGCAGTGACTTTAGGGGTAATGAGCAGTTCTTC.

The rearrangement joins TRBV4-2 to TRBJ2-6, with D perhaps matching TRBD1 (5 bases). The V gene's germline CDR1 is LGHNA and CDR2 YNFKEQ. V was trimmed by 1 base and J by 6 bases, leaving 13 bases between them. The CDR3 is 16 residues long. This CDR3 reads CASSQVPKGKANVLTF. The DNA of the CDR3 is TGTGCCAGCAGCCAAGTTCCAAAGGGGAAGGCCAACGTCCTGACTTTC.

The genes are TRBV6-5 and TRBJ1-5; 10 bases are shared with TRBD1. Losses at the gene ends were 6 bases for V and 6 bases for J; bases not matched to a gene: 5. Germline V gene lookup returns CDR1 MNHEY and CDR2 SVGAGI. This CDR3 is built from 14 residues. The CDR3 DNA is TGTGCCAGCAGCTACGGACAGGGGGGTCAGCCCCAGCATTTT. The encoded protein is CASSYGQGGQPQHF.

This clone has only one observation. The V gene is TRBV7-6, the J gene TRBJ1-3; D gene ambiguous. Deletions cut 3 bases from V and 4 bases from J, with 13 bases between. The CDR3 covers 15 residues. CDR1 and CDR2 from the germline V gene are SGHVS and FNYEAQ. The CDR3 sequence is CASSFPGTGGNTIYF. CDR3 bases: TGTGCCAGCAGCTTCCCCGGAACGGGCGGAAACACCATATATTTT.